This entry lists 28 T cell receptor beta chains sequenced from one sample in a study of blood T cells in healthy people across ages. For the second PCR, which ran for about 7 to 11 cycles, a sample-barcoded 5' primer and a J-beta primer mix were used. MiXCR, applied by TCRdb to the 5' RACE reads, yields one record per CDR3 protein. Counted here are 1.5 million to 1.9 million distinct CDR3 sequences, approximately 43% occurring once; the ten biggest clones make up about 4%. Sample: blood. These receptors were collected from a woman aged 18-35 years in good health.

The J gene is TRBJ1-2, the V gene TRBV20-1; D is unclear. V was trimmed by 1 base and J by 8 bases, leaving 11 bases between them. CDR3 length: 12 amino acids. Per germline, CDR1 DFQATT and CDR2 SNEGSKA (reference sequence). The DNA for the CDR3 is TGCAGTGCTAGAGCGGCCTTAGGGGGCTACACCTTC. Residues: CSARAALGGYTF.

As for this clonotype: This CDR3 fails to terminate in the conserved phenylalanine or tryptophan, so it likely reflects a read error. The V call is TRBV12-3 or TRBV12-4, the J call TRBJ2-3; TRBD2 matches at 8 bases. The CDR3 is 16 residues long. The junction had 7 bases not matched to a gene; V was cut back by 1 base and J by 4 bases. DNA for the CDR3: TGTGCCAGCAGTTTAGAAGGGCGAGCGGGAGCAGATACGCAGTATTCT. Protein product: CASSLEGRAGADTQYS.

This clonotype was observed a handful of times. The CDR3: CASSPEDRAFEQYF. The CDR3 coding sequence is TGTGCCAGCAGCCCAGAAGACCGCGCCTTCGAGCAGTACTTC. V and J are TRBV11-2 and TRBJ2-7; D not certain. With 5 bases removed from V and 6 bases from J, the gap between germline ends came to 17 bases. The CDR3 runs to 14 residues. Germline lookup yields CDR1 SGHAT and CDR2 FQNNGV.

The genes are TRBV12-3 or TRBV12-4 and TRBJ2-4, with TRBD2 matching over 10 bases. The DNA matches TRBJ2-7 better at its end, which makes the J call doubtful. The CDR3 consists of 16 residues. CDR3 nucleotides: TGTGCCAGCAACTTACTAGCGGGAATCACTACCTACGAGCAGTACTTC. As protein: CASNLLAGITTYEQYF.

The chain uses TRBV28 and TRBJ2-7; the D gene could be TRBD1 or TRBD2 (6 bases each). Germline V gives CDR1 MDHEN, CDR2 SYDVKM. This CDR3 has 17 residues. Trimming stripped 5 bases from V and 4 bases from J, with 24 bases between. CDR3 loop: CASSLPEGGLSLYEQYF. CDR3 DNA: TGTGCCAGCAGTCTCCCCGAGGGGGGCCTTTCTCTTTACGAGCAGTACTTC.

This clonotype was observed a handful of times. This sequence joins TRBV4-2 and TRBJ1-4, with 7 bases aligning to TRBD1. CDR1 is LGHNA and CDR2 is YNFKEQ in the germline V gene. Trimming cost V 2 bases and J 3 bases; bases outside gene matches: 6. CDR3 length: 16 residues. CDR3 DNA: TGTGCCAGCAGCCAACAGACAGGGACAGCTAATGAAAAACTGTTTTTT. As protein: CASSQQTGTANEKLFF.

The J gene is TRBJ1-1, the V gene TRBV12-3 or TRBV12-4; D remains ambiguous. Trimming removed 3 bases from V and 5 bases from J, with 19 bases in between. This CDR3 is built from 16 residues. The CDR3 DNA is TGTGCCAGCAGTTTGGGATCCACCACCGTGGGGACTGAAGCTTTCTTT. Translation gives CASSLGSTTVGTEAFF.

This clonotype was counted only a few times. The chain combines TRBV29-1 with TRBJ1-5; a possible D gene is TRBD1 (6 bases). Germline V gene lookup returns CDR1 SQVTM and CDR2 ANQGSEA. This CDR3 spans 13 amino acids. V lost 4 bases, J lost 7 bases, and 14 bases lay in between. CDR3 DNA: TGCAGCGTTGGGGGGGCCGATCGGCAGCCCCAGCATTTT. Translated, it gives CSVGGADRQPQHF.

This chain links TRBV7-9 with TRBJ2-1, with TRBD1 identical over 7 bases. Per germline, CDR1 SEHNR and CDR2 FQNEAQ (reference sequence). The CDR3 covers 16 residues. Losses at the gene ends were 5 bases for V and 4 bases for J; bases not matched to a gene: 11. The CDR3 DNA reads TGTGCCAGCAGCATAGTTCCGGGACAGAGGTACAATGAGCAGTTCTTC. Translation: CASSIVPGQRYNEQFF.

This clonotype has just a few counts. The CDR3 DNA follows: TGTGCCATCCCCCCCTCCTGGCGGGAGAAGGATGAGCAGTTCTTC. Amino acids: CAIPPSWREKDEQFF. The rearrangement joins TRBV10-3 to TRBJ2-1, with TRBD2 identical over 7 bases. V shed 8 bases, J shed 8 bases, and the junction held 15 bases outside the gene matches. Germline V gene sequence: CDR1 ENHRY, CDR2 SYGVKD. The CDR3 spans 15 residues.

The chain has TRBV12-5 and TRBJ1-1; 7 bases line up with TRBD1. V dropped 2 bases and J dropped 8; count of bases not matched to a gene: 14. CDR3 size: 16 residues. Germline V gene sequence: CDR1 LGHNT, CDR2 FRNRAP. CDR3 in DNA: TGTGCTAGTGGTTTGACCTCTACAGGGGTTGAGGGGGAAGCTTTCTTT. Translation: CASGLTSTGVEGEAFF.

This clonotype occurred a few times. The V call is TRBV29-1, the J call TRBJ2-7; no clear D gene. The V end lost 0 bases, the J end lost 1 base, and 7 bases lay between the germline ends. This CDR3 has 13 amino acids. CDR1 SQVTM and CDR2 ANQGSEA come from the germline V gene. The CDR3 region has the DNA TGCAGCGTTGAAGATCCGGATTCCTACGAGCAGTACTTC. Translation gives CSVEDPDSYEQYF.

This clonotype occurred a few times. The J gene is TRBJ2-7, the V gene TRBV27, with D possibly matching TRBD2 (5 bases). Trimming cost V 5 bases and J 6 bases, with 14 bases left between them. The germline gives CDR1 MNHEY, CDR2 SMNVEV (reference sequence). The CDR3 runs 13 residues. The CDR3 DNA reads TGTGCCAGCAGTCCTAGCCGAGGGCGCGAGCAGTACTTC. Translation gives CASSPSRGREQYF.

A note on this clonotype: At one end, the junction sequence differs from germline, possibly due to a read error. In nucleotides, the CDR3 is TGTGCCGGCAGCCCCGTGTTGGGGGATGAAAAACTGTTTTTT. It encodes CAGSPVLGDEKLFF. The J gene is TRBJ1-4, the V gene TRBV7-9, with a weak D call TRBD1 (5 bases). The germline CDR1 and CDR2 sequences are SEHNR and FQNEAQ (reference sequence). There are 14 residues in the CDR3.

This clonotype has a handful of counts. The chain couples TRBV12-3 or TRBV12-4 to TRBJ1-2; the D is unclear. Trimming took off 8 bases at V and 8 bases at J, with 12 bases between the two ends. The CDR3 runs 11 residues. DNA of the CDR3: TGTGCCAGCGGCTACGGGAGCGGCTACACCTTC. It specifies CASGYGSGYTF.

V gene TRBV6-1 combines with J gene TRBJ1-1; D call uncertain. Trimming shortened V by 6 bases and J by 0 bases, and 11 bases separated the two germline ends. This CDR3 region has 14 residues. Germline loops: CDR1 MNHNS, CDR2 SASEGT. The CDR3 DNA reads as TGTGCCAGCAGATCCTTGGCACTGAACACTGAAGCTTTCTTT. This codes for CASRSLALNTEAFF.

The chain recombines TRBV3-1 with TRBJ1-6; D is ambiguous. This CDR3 contains 17 residues. Trimming stripped 0 bases from V and 0 bases from J, with 9 bases between. In germline, CDR1 is LGHDT, CDR2 YNNKEL (reference sequence). The CDR3 loop is CASSQDFGDSYNSPLHF. The CDR3 nucleotides are TGTGCCAGCAGCCAAGATTTCGGAGACTCCTATAATTCACCCCTCCACTTT.

This clonotype was seen more than once but under ten times. V is TRBV6-2 or TRBV6-3 and J is TRBJ1-5; no definite D call. The CDR3 sequence is 15 residues long. V lost 0 bases to trimming and J lost 3 bases, with 9 bases between them. Germline V gene lookup returns CDR1 MNHEY and CDR2 SVGEGT. The CDR3 sequence is CASSYSGRNNQPQHF. DNA for the CDR3: TGTGCCAGCAGTTACTCCGGGCGGAACAATCAGCCCCAGCATTTT.

The chain carries TRBV27 and TRBJ2-5; D is perhaps TRBD1 (7 bases). With 5 bases removed from V and 3 bases from J, the gap between germline ends came to 16 bases. The CDR3 length is 15 residues. Germline CDR1 reads MNHEY; CDR2 reads SMNVEV (reference sequence). The DNA of the CDR3 is TGTGCCAGCAGTGATCACAGGGGAGGAAAAGAGACCCAGTACTTC. Protein: CASSDHRGGKETQYF.

The chain couples TRBV27 to TRBJ2-3; D is perhaps TRBD1 or TRBD2 (5 bases each). The germline CDR1 and CDR2 sequences are MNHEY and SMNVEV (reference sequence). V dropped 0 bases and J dropped 2 bases, with 12 bases sitting between them. The CDR3 has 16 amino acids. CDR3 in amino acids: CASSLSGVMSTDTQYF. Written as DNA, the CDR3 is TGTGCCAGCAGTTTATCGGGGGTGATGTCCACAGATACGCAGTATTTT.

V and J are TRBV27 and TRBJ2-5; D is possibly TRBD2 (6 bases). The end of the DNA is better explained by TRBJ2-7, so the J call may be wrong. Germline V gives CDR1 MNHEY, CDR2 SMNVEV (reference sequence). This CDR3 is built from 15 residues. CDR3 amino acids: CASSPTGLKNYEQYF. Written as DNA, the CDR3 is TGTGCCAGCAGTCCAACGGGACTCAAAAACTACGAGCAGTACTTC.

V usage is TRBV6-1 and J usage is TRBJ2-3; D remains ambiguous. This CDR3 is 12 amino acids long. Trimming removed 0 bases from V and 5 bases from J, with 3 bases in between. Germline V lookup: CDR1 MNHNS, CDR2 SASEGT. CDR3 sequence: CASSEAGDTQYF. In nucleotides, the CDR3 is TGTGCCAGCAGTGAAGCGGGAGATACGCAGTATTTT.

This clonotype appeared a few times. The chain joins TRBV5-1 to TRBJ2-1, with a possible D match to TRBD2 (5 bases). Germline lookup yields CDR1 SGHRS and CDR2 YFSETQ. The length of the CDR3 is 13 residues. Trimming left V 0 bases short and J 8 bases short, with 9 bases between. The chain's CDR3 is CASSLGTPDEQFF. For the CDR3, the DNA is TGCGCCAGCAGCTTGGGGACTCCGGATGAGCAGTTCTTC.

The chain carries TRBV7-2 and TRBJ2-7; D is undetermined. V gave up 1 base and J gave up 5 bases, with 15 bases separating them. The CDR3 sequence is 15 residues long. CDR1 and CDR2 from the germline V gene are SGHTA and FQGNSA. The CDR3 spells CASSLGVGRYNEQYF. CDR3 nucleotide sequence: TGTGCCAGCAGCTTAGGAGTGGGTCGTTACAACGAGCAGTACTTC.

The chain carries TRBV7-2 and TRBJ2-5; 8 bases fit TRBD2. The CDR3 is 14 residues long. The trim removed 2 bases at V and 11 bases at J, leaving 10 bases unmatched. Germline V gene data show CDR1 as SGHTA and CDR2 as FQGNSA. The CDR3 nucleotides are TGTGCCAGCAGCTTAATAAGCGGGAGAGGGGAGCAGTACTTC. This codes for CASSLISGRGEQYF. The complete variable domain, with remaining parts taken from reference TRBV7-2 and TRBJ2-5, reads GAGVSQSPSNKVTEKGKDVELRCDPISGHTALYWYRQSLGQGLEFLIYFQGNSAPDKSGLPSDRFSAERTGGSVSTLTIQRTQQEDSAVYLCASSLISGRGEQYFGPGTRLLVL.

J is TRBJ2-5 and V is TRBV12-3 or TRBV12-4; TRBD2 matches 8 bases. CDR3 length: 13 amino acids. The trim removed 5 bases at V and 7 bases at J, leaving 6 bases unmatched. The chain's CDR3 is CASSHSGARTQYF. The CDR3 DNA follows: TGTGCCAGCAGTCATAGCGGGGCCAGGACCCAGTACTTC.

This clonotype was seen a few times. V is TRBV5-1 and J is TRBJ2-3, with TRBD2 identical over 15 bases. With V trimmed by 4 bases and J by 2 bases, 8 bases remained unmatched. Germline V gene sequence: CDR1 SGHRS, CDR2 YFSETQ. The CDR3 covers 18 residues. The CDR3: CASSEGLAGGISTDTQYF. CDR3 bases: TGCGCCAGCAGCGAGGGACTAGCGGGAGGAATCTCCACAGATACGCAGTATTTT. The whole variable domain, filled in from reference TRBV5-1 and TRBJ2-3, reads KAGVTQTPRYLIKTRGQQVTLSCSPISGHRSVSWYQQTPGQGLQFLFEYFSETQRNKGNFPGRFSGRQFSNSRSEMNVSTLELGDSALYLCASSEGLAGGISTDTQYFGPGTRLTVL.

The CDR3 region is CASSDQVGYTF. In nucleotides, the CDR3 is TGTGCCAGCAGTGATCAAGTTGGCTACACCTTC. The chain recombines TRBV2 with TRBJ1-2; D call uncertain. The germline V gene has CDR1 SNHLY and CDR2 FYNNEI. This CDR3 is 11 amino acids long. V was shortened by 3 bases and J by 7 bases, with 6 bases between the two germline ends.